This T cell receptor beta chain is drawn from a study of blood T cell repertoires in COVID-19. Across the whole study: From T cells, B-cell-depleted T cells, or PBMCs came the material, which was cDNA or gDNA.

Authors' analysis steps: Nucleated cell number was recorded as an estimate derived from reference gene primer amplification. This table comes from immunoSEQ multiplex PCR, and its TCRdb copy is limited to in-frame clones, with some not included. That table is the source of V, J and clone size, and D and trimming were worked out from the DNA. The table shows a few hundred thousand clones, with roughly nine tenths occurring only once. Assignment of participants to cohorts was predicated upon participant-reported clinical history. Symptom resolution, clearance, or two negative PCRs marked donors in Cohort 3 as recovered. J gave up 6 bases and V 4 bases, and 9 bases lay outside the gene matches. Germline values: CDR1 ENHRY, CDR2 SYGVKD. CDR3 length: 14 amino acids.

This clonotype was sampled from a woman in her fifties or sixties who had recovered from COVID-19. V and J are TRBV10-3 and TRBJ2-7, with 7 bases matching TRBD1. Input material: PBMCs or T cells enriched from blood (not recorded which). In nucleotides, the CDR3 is TGTGCCATCAGTGGCCGCCTGGGACAGTTCGAGCAGTACTTC. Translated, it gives CAISGRLGQFEQYF.